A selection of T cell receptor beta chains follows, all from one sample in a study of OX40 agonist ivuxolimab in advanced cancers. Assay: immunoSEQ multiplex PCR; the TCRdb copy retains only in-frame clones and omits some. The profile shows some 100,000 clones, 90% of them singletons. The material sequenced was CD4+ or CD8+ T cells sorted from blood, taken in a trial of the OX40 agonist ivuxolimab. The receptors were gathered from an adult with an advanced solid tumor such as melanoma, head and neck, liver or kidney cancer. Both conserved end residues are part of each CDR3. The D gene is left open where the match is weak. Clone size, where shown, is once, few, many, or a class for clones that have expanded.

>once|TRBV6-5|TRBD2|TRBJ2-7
TGTGCCAGCGGTGGCGGGCTAGCGGGTTCCTACGAGCAGTACTTC
CASGGGLAGSYEQYF
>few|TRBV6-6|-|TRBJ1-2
TGTGCCAGCAGTGAGCTCTATGGCTACACCTTC
CASSELYGYTF
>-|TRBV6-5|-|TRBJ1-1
TGTGCCAGCAGTTACGGAGGGGCGGAAGGTCAAGCTTTCTTT
CASSYGGAEGQAFF
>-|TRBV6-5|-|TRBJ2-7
TGTGCCAGCAGTTACTGGGGTGTTAGCTCCTACGAGCAGTACTTC
CASSYWGVSSYEQYF
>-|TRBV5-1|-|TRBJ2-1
TGCGCCAGCAGCTCAACCTTAAGCTCCTACAATGAGCAGTTCTTC
CASSSTLSSYNEQFF
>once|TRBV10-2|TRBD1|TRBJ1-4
TGCGCCAGCAGTGGGCCCCCCGGGACAGGGGAAAAACTGTTTTTT
CASSGPPGTGEKLFF
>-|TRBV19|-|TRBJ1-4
TGTGCCAGTAGTCGCCCAACTAATGAAAAACTGTTTTTT
CASSRPTNEKLFF
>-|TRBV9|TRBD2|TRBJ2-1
TGTGCCAGCAGCGTATCCCTCCTTCTAGCGGGAGAGGAGAATGAGCAGTTCTTC
CASSVSLLLAGEENEQFF
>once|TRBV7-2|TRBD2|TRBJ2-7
TGTGCCAGCAGCTTAACTAGCGGGCTCTCCTACGAGCAGTACTTC
CASSLTSGLSYEQYF
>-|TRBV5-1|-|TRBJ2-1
TGCGCCAGCAGCGACGGTCGCGTGCAGTTCTTC
CASSDGRVQFF
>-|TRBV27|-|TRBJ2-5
TGTGCCAGCAGTTTAAACGGAGAAGAGACCCAGTACTTC
CASSLNGEETQYF
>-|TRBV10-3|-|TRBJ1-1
TGTGCCATCAGTGAGGGGGACTTGAACACTGAAGCTTTCTTT
CAISEGDLNTEAFF
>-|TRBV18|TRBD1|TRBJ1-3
TGTGCCAGCTCACCGCCGGGACAGACTCTCTCTGGAAACACCATATATTTT
CASSPPGQTLSGNTIYF
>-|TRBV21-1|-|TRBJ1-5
TGTGCCAGCAGCAACCCCGGAGGGACAGCTTTCAATCAGCCCCAGCATTTT
CASSNPGGTAFNQPQHF